This TCR beta chain was obtained from a study of blood T cells in healthy people across ages. Study-level findings and limits: The study could not conclusively compare naive and antigen-experienced cells, given its unsorted PBMCs. CMV status of donors was not determined, possibly confounding expanded clonotype changes.

CDR1 and CDR2 from the germline V gene are DFQATT and SNEGSKA (reference sequence). The CDR3 contains 15 residues. Germline trimming cut 0 bases from V and 12 bases from J; bases unmatched to any gene: 13. Healthy Caucasians from Russia aged about 6 to 100 served as donors. With a J-beta primer mix and a sample-barcoded 5' primer, a second PCR ran roughly 6 to 11 cycles. TCRdb independently ran MiXCR on the 5' RACE reads; one entry per CDR3 protein. Altogether 650,000 to 1,000,000 distinct CDR3 sequences are present, roughly 34% being singletons, with the ten largest covering around 13%. On this clonotype itself: Its antigen is not known.

This rearrangement joins TRBV20-1 to TRBJ2-5, with 10 bases aligning to TRBD2. This receptor was identified in a man aged 18 to 35 in good health. The sequenced sample consisted of blood. CDR3 DNA sequence: TGCAGTGCTAGAGATGCGGCTGCTAGCGGGGGAGGGGAGTACTTC. Its protein product is CSARDAAASGGGEYF.